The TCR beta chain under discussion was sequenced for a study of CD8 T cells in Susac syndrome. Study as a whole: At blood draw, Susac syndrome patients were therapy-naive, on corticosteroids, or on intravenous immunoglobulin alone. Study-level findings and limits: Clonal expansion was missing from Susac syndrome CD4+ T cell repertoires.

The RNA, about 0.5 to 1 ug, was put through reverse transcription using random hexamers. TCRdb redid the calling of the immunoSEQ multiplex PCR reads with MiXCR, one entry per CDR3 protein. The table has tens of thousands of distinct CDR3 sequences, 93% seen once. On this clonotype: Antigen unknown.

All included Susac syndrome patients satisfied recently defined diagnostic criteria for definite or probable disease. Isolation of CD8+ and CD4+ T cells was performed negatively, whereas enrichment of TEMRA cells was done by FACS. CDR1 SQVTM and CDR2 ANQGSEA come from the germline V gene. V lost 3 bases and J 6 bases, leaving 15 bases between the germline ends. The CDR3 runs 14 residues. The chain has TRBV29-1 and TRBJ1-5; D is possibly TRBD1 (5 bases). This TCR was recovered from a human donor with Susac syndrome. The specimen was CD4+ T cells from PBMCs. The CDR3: CSVEDGGIGQPQHF. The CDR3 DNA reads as TGCAGCGTTGAGGACGGGGGGATCGGTCAGCCCCAGCATTTT.